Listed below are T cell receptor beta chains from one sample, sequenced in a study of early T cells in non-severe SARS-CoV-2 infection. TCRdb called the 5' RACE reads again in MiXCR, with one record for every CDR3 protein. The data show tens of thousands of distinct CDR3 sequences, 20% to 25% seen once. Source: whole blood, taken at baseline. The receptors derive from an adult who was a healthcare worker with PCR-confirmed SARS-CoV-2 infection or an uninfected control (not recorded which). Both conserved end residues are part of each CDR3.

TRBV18,CASSPDSLAGSPLHF
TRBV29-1,CSVEEGQSYEQYF
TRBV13,CASSPPGTPSEQYF
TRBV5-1,CASSLLGLAGQETQYF
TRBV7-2,CASSLASTGTSYGYTF
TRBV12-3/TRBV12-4,CASTPRPHRGTIYF
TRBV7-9,CASSLKDRPSSGNTIYF
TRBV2,CASSDVPGQGSGSPLHF
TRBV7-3,CASSLIAGAGTDTQYF
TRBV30,CAWSVSYQETQYF
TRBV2,CASLDREAAEQFF
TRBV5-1,CASANPSSYNEQFF
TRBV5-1,CASSLGGGNYEQYF
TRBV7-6,CASSDGTSGELFF
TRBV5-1,CASRGQNDNEQFF
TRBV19,CASSIDSPNPYNEQFF
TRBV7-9,CASNPSDRANYGYTF
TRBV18,CASSPEETQYF
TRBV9,CASSVGQPDNSPLHF
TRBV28,CASSEGANYGYTF
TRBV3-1,CASSHWSEEAFF
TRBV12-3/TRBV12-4,CASSYRGGSQPQHF
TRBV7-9,CASSLRLAGRVTGELFF
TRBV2,CASSEYGGQSSGYTF
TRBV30,CAWRGTGATEAFF
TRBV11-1,CASSSPPGRPEQYF
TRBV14,CASSQLQTGESYEQYF
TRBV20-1,CSARDGWGDYGYTF
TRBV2,CASSWDTEAFF
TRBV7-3,CASRRQGGSTEAFF
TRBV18,CASSPGQEDEKLFF
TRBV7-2,CASSSPGGPTDTQYF